Listed here are 21 T cell receptor beta chains from one sample, sequenced in a study of patients and donors after allogeneic stem cell transplantation. TCRdb recomputed calls from the RT-PCR reads with MiXCR, one row per CDR3 protein. The sample holds a few hundred thousand distinct CDR3 sequences; roughly 38% are singletons and the top ten take 9.5% to 13%. Material: blood, either unsorted or a sorted T cell fraction (not recorded which). These receptors came from a human donor who was either an allogeneic HSCT recipient or a stem cell or donor lymphocyte infusion donor (not recorded which). It is not recorded whose cells these are; they may come from a transplant donor.

This clonotype was seen more than once but under ten times. The chain combines TRBV20-1 with TRBJ1-1; D possibly corresponds to TRBD1 (5 bases). The ends were cut back, 6 bases at V and 1 base at J, with 12 bases in the middle. This CDR3 is built from 13 residues. Germline CDR1 and CDR2: DFQATT and SNEGSKA (reference sequence). In DNA, the CDR3 is TGCAGTGCAGAGGTCAGGGAGAACACTGAAGCTTTCTTT. It encodes CSAEVRENTEAFF.

The chain recombines TRBV4-1 with TRBJ1-5, with D uncertain. The CDR3 loop spans 15 amino acids. V was shortened by 2 bases and J by 2 bases, with 10 bases between the two germline ends. Germline V gene sequence: CDR1 MGHRA, CDR2 YSYEKL. The CDR3 nucleotides are TGCGCCAGCAGCCAAACGAGTAGCGGCAATCAGCCCCAGCATTTT. Translation: CASSQTSSGNQPQHF.

This chain uses TRBV20-1 with TRBJ2-1, with D possibly called TRBD1 or TRBD2 (6 bases each). The CDR3 length is 14 residues. V lost 6 bases to trimming and J lost 6 bases, with 18 bases between them. Germline CDR1 is DFQATT and CDR2 is SNEGSKA (reference sequence). Written as DNA, the CDR3 is TGCAGTGCCCCCTTTTGGGGGGCCCCCAATGAGCAGTTCTTC. Translated, it gives CSAPFWGAPNEQFF.

The V gene is TRBV7-9, the J gene TRBJ2-2; the D is unclear. V was shortened by 6 bases and J by 6 bases, with 17 bases between the two germline ends. Germline CDR1 reads SEHNR; CDR2 reads FQNEAQ (reference sequence). The CDR3 contains 15 residues. CDR3 DNA: TGTGCCAGCAGAGCAAAAGACAACCTTGCCGGGGAGCTGTTTTTT. Translated: CASRAKDNLAGELFF.

The chain joins TRBV4-3 to TRBJ2-3; D is possibly TRBD2 (7 bases). V was pared by 3 bases and J by 6 bases, with 16 bases between. This CDR3 has 15 residues. CDR1 LGHNA and CDR2 YSLEER come from the germline V gene. CDR3 DNA sequence: TGCGCCAGCAGCCACGGCGCGGGGGCAGCGGATACGCAGTATTTT. Its translation is CASSHGAGAADTQYF.

This clonotype was observed a few times. This chain links TRBV6-5 with TRBJ1-2; 9 bases agree with TRBD1. This CDR3 spans 16 amino acids. Trimming cost V 4 bases and J 2 bases; bases outside gene matches: 8. Germline V gene lookup returns CDR1 MNHEY and CDR2 SVGAGI. Here the CDR3 DNA reads TGTGCCAGCAGTTCCGGTCCCGGGACAGGGAACTATGGCTACACCTTC. This translates into CASSSGPGTGNYGYTF.

In its sample, this clonotype was seen a few times. V is TRBV5-5 and J is TRBJ1-6, with D hard to call. V lost 7 bases to trimming and J lost 7 bases, with 9 bases between them. The CDR3 runs to 12 residues. Germline CDR1 and CDR2: SGHKS and YYEKEE (reference sequence). CDR3 DNA sequence: TGTGCCAGCCGCTACGGGAATTCACCCCTCCACTTT. This sequence encodes CASRYGNSPLHF.

J is TRBJ1-5 and V is TRBV27; the D is unclear. The CDR3 runs to 13 residues. Trimming left V 2 bases short and J 5 bases short, with 7 bases between. Germline loops: CDR1 MNHEY, CDR2 SMNVEV (reference sequence). CDR3 sequence (DNA): TGTGCCAGCAGTTTAAGTGGGCATCAGCCCCAGCATTTT. Its translation: CASSLSGHQPQHF.

Only a few counts were recorded for this clonotype. The rearrangement links TRBV12-3 or TRBV12-4 to TRBJ1-2; 7 bases map to TRBD1. CDR3 length: 12 residues. Trimming removed 6 bases from V and 6 bases from J; junction bases left unmatched: 4. Written as DNA, the CDR3 is TGTGCCAGCAGCCAGGGGGACCATGGCTACACCTTC. Translated: CASSQGDHGYTF.

The V gene is TRBV5-5, the J gene TRBJ2-2; D remains ambiguous. The V end was cut by 2 bases, the J end by 2 bases, with 16 bases between. CDR3 length: 17 amino acids. CDR1 is SGHKS and CDR2 is YYEKEE in the germline V gene (reference sequence). The CDR3 loop reads CASSFRQKTINTGELFF. The CDR3 DNA follows: TGTGCCAGCAGCTTCCGGCAGAAAACTATTAACACCGGGGAGCTGTTTTTT.

The rearrangement uses TRBV7-9 and TRBJ1-6; possibly TRBD1 for D (6 bases). The CDR3 covers 16 residues. Between the trimmed V and J ends, which lost 5 bases and 7 bases, there was a span of 18 bases. Germline V gene sequence: CDR1 SEHNR, CDR2 FQNEAQ (reference sequence). Here the CDR3 reads CASSPFNRELNSPLHF. The CDR3 DNA follows: TGTGCCAGCAGCCCCTTTAACAGGGAACTAAATTCACCCCTCCACTTT.

The chain combines TRBV20-1 with TRBJ2-1, with 10 bases matching TRBD1. The CDR3 length is 14 residues. The ends lost 6 bases at V and 6 bases at J; junction bases unmatched: 8. The germline V gene encodes CDR1 DFQATT and CDR2 SNEGSKA (reference sequence). For the CDR3, the DNA is TGCAGTGCGGCCGGGGACAGGGGTGTCAATGAGCAGTTCTTC. Residues: CSAAGDRGVNEQFF.

Concerning this clonotype: At one of its ends the junction is not consistent with the germline gene, which may arise from a read error. This chain connects TRBV24-1 to TRBJ2-7; 11 nucleotides agree with TRBD1. Germline V gene sequence: CDR1 KGHDR, CDR2 SFDVKD. The CDR3 consists of 17 residues. CDR3 coding DNA: TGTGCCACCAGTGATTCAGCCCGGACAGGGGGCTCCCACGAGCAGTACTTC. This encodes CATSDSARTGGSHEQYF.

A few counts support this clonotype. V and J are TRBV20-1 and TRBJ1-5, with 7 bases matching TRBD1. Trimming at V came to 0 bases and at J to 4 bases, leaving 6 bases not matched to a gene. The CDR3 consists of 15 residues. CDR1 DFQATT and CDR2 SNEGSKA come from the germline V gene (reference sequence). The CDR3 nucleotides read TGCAGTGCTAGAGATCCAGGGGGTAGGAATCAGCCCCAGCATTTT. Its translation is CSARDPGGRNQPQHF.

This clonotype was detected only a few times. This rearrangement joins TRBV3-1 to TRBJ1-3; D possibly corresponds to TRBD1 (5 bases). CDR1 is LGHDT and CDR2 is YNNKEL in the germline V gene (reference sequence). This CDR3 is 15 amino acids long. The V end lost 1 base, the J end lost 5 bases, and 12 bases lay between the germline ends. DNA for the CDR3: TGTGCCAGCAGCCAAGTGCCCGACAGCCGAAACACCATATATTTT. This codes for CASSQVPDSRNTIYF.

The V call is TRBV15, the J call TRBJ2-5, with D possibly TRBD1 on 5 matching bases. Germline CDR1 and CDR2: LNHNV and YYDKDF (reference sequence). V lost 1 base, J lost 3 bases, and 6 bases lay in between. The CDR3 loop spans 13 amino acids. CDR3 protein: CATSRGQKETQYF. The CDR3 DNA is TGTGCCACCAGCAGAGGACAGAAAGAGACCCAGTACTTC.

The V call is TRBV15, the J call TRBJ1-4, with D possibly TRBD1 on 6 matching bases. V lost 2 bases, J lost 8 bases, and 21 bases lay in between. Germline V gene lookup returns CDR1 LNHNV and CDR2 YYDKDF (reference sequence). The length of the CDR3 is 17 residues. As DNA, the CDR3 is TGTGCCACCAGCAGAAAGTCAAGGCGGACAGTCCTAGAAAAACTGTTTTTT. This codes for CATSRKSRRTVLEKLFF.

The chain combines TRBV3-1 with TRBJ2-6, with D unresolved. CDR1 LGHDT and CDR2 YNNKEL come from the germline V gene (reference sequence). With 4 bases removed from V and 0 bases from J, the gap between germline ends came to 4 bases. The CDR3 is made up of 14 amino acids. The CDR3 here is CASSPDSGANVLTF. CDR3 nucleotides: TGTGCCAGCAGCCCTGACTCTGGGGCCAACGTCCTGACTTTC.

The rearrangement links TRBV20-1 to TRBJ1-2; D unclear. This CDR3 comprises 15 residues. V was shortened by 0 bases and J by 4 bases, with 15 bases between the two germline ends. Germline CDR1 and CDR2: DFQATT and SNEGSKA (reference sequence). CDR3 sequence: CSARDTGYGIYGYTF. CDR3 nucleotide sequence: TGCAGTGCTAGAGATACGGGTTACGGTATCTATGGCTACACCTTC.

The rearrangement uses TRBV27 and TRBJ2-1; 8 nucleotides align to TRBD1. J lost 9 bases, V lost 6 bases, and 10 bases had no gene match. Germline-derived CDR1 and CDR2 are MNHEY and SMNVEV (reference sequence). CDR3 length: 14 amino acids. The CDR3: CASRHRGRLGEQFF. The CDR3 region has the DNA TGTGCCAGCAGGCACAGGGGGAGATTGGGTGAGCAGTTCTTC.

This clonotype was picked up a small number of times. The V gene is TRBV5-1, the J gene TRBJ1-2, with 7 bases fitting TRBD1. Trimming removed 4 bases from V and 2 bases from J; junction bases left unmatched: 5. CDR3 length equals 14 residues. The germline CDR1 and CDR2 sequences are SGHRS and YFSETQ. CDR3 residues: CASSHTTGNYGYTF. CDR3 nucleotide sequence: TGCGCCAGCAGCCACACGACAGGGAACTATGGCTACACCTTC.